Shown below are 23 T cell receptor beta chains from a single sample sequenced in a study of CD8+CD57+ T cells in acquired aplastic anemia. Genomic DNA was employed as the template in profiling TCR beta VDJ and CDR3. TCRdb passed the reads through MiXCR, listing each CDR3 protein once. Of fewer than 85,000 distinct CDR3 sequences listed, 60% to 75% are singletons. An expansion of CD8+CD57+ cells by flow cytometry had been shown in patients chosen for sequencing. Sequencing used sorted CD4+, CD8+, or CD8+CD57+ T cells (not recorded which) from PBMCs. The origin of the receptors is a human donor with aplastic anemia.

This clonotype was seen just once. The rearrangement joins TRBV20-1 to TRBJ2-7; D is unresolved. V lost 7 bases, J lost 0 bases, and 7 bases lay in between. CDR3 size: 11 residues. The germline V gene has CDR1 DFQATT and CDR2 SNEGSKA (reference sequence). The CDR3 DNA sequence: TGCAGTGGAAGGGACTCCTACGAGCAGTACTTC. Translated: CSGRDSYEQYF.

A word on this clonotype: No conserved phenylalanine or tryptophan ends this CDR3, so it is likely a read error. V gene TRBV6-1 combines with J gene TRBJ2-3; possibly TRBD1 or TRBD2 for D (5 bases each). The length of the CDR3 is 15 residues. Deletions cut 6 bases from V and 5 bases from J, with 18 bases between. The germline gives CDR1 MNHNS, CDR2 SASEGT. CDR3 bases: TGTGCCAGCAGCCCGGGGACGAAAGCAGGAGATACGCAGTATTCT. As protein: CASSPGTKAGDTQYS.

The chain combines TRBV15 with TRBJ2-1; 11 nucleotides line up with TRBD2. CDR3 length: 15 amino acids. The ends lost 5 bases at V and 7 bases at J; junction bases unmatched: 7. Germline values: CDR1 LNHNV, CDR2 YYDKDF (reference sequence). CDR3 protein: CATSGLAGGGNEQFF. The CDR3 nucleotides are TGTGCCACCAGCGGTCTAGCGGGAGGTGGTAATGAGCAGTTCTTC. Using reference TRBV15 and TRBJ2-1 for the parts outside the CDR3, the full variable domain is DAMVIQNPRYQVTQFGKPVTLSCSQTLNHNVMYWYQQKSSQAPKLLFHYYDKDFNNEADTPDNFQSRRPNTSFCFLDIRSPGLGDTAMYLCATSGLAGGGNEQFFGPGTRLTVL.

A few counts support this clonotype. The chain joins TRBV20-1 to TRBJ2-7; D is possibly TRBD1 (5 bases). The CDR3 spans 13 residues. In germline, CDR1 is DFQATT, CDR2 SNEGSKA (reference sequence). V lost 0 bases and J lost 4, with 10 bases in between. CDR3 bases: TGCAGTGCTAGAGATGCTACAGGTTACGAGCAGTACTTC. This sequence encodes CSARDATGYEQYF.

CDR3 loop: CASSERDSLNTEAFF. The DNA for the CDR3 is TGTGCCAGCAGTGAACGGGACAGCTTGAACACTGAAGCTTTCTTT. The J gene is TRBJ1-1, the V gene TRBV25-1; 7 nucleotides align to TRBD1. The germline gives CDR1 MGHDK, CDR2 SYGVNS. J gave up 0 bases and V 2 bases, and 3 bases lay outside the gene matches. The CDR3 is 15 residues long.

This clonotype was recorded at least ten times. This chain links TRBV15 with TRBJ1-6; D call uncertain. Trimming removed 0 bases at V and 8 bases at J, with 11 bases between. The CDR3 runs 15 residues. Germline lookup yields CDR1 LNHNV and CDR2 YYDKDF (reference sequence). The CDR3 protein is CATSRDSASDSPLHF. CDR3 in DNA: TGTGCCACCAGCAGAGATTCGGCCTCTGATTCACCCCTCCACTTT.

The V and J genes are TRBV20-1 and TRBJ1-6; the D gene is possibly TRBD1 (5 bases). Germline CDR1 DFQATT, CDR2 SNEGSKA (reference sequence). The V end was cut by 6 bases, the J end by 5 bases, with 14 bases between. This CDR3 region has 14 residues. The CDR3 sequence is CSAWTGGNNSPLHF. CDR3 nucleotides: TGCAGTGCGTGGACCGGGGGGAATAATTCACCCCTCCACTTT.

The chain carries TRBV7-3 and TRBJ2-7; D may be TRBD1 (5 bases). CDR1 SGHTA and CDR2 FQGTGA come from the germline V gene. With 3 bases removed from V and 7 bases from J, the gap between germline ends came to 10 bases. There are 12 residues in the CDR3. CDR3 amino acids: CASSFLTEEQYF. The CDR3 DNA follows: TGTGCCAGCAGCTTTTTGACAGAGGAGCAGTACTTC. Combining the CDR3 with reference TRBV7-3 and TRBJ2-7 gives the whole variable domain GAGVSQTPSNKVTEKGKYVELRCDPISGHTALYWYRQSLGQGPEFLIYFQGTGAADDSGLPNDRFFAVRPEGSVSTLKIQRTERGDSAVYLCASSFLTEEQYFGPGTRLTVT.

The J gene is TRBJ2-7, the V gene TRBV12-3 or TRBV12-4, with D possibly being TRBD1 or TRBD2 (5 bases each). This CDR3 region has 14 residues. Between the trimmed V and J ends, which lost 4 bases and 7 bases, there was a span of 17 bases. DNA for the CDR3: TGTGCCAGCAGTTACGGGCAGGGAGTCGAAGAGCAGTACTTC. It codes for CASSYGQGVEEQYF.

V and J are TRBV10-3 and TRBJ1-1, with 7 positions matching TRBD1. The junction had 9 bases not matched to a gene; V was cut back by 9 bases and J by 5 bases. The germline V gene has CDR1 ENHRY and CDR2 SYGVKD. The CDR3 is made up of 13 amino acids. The CDR3 DNA reads TGTGCCATATCTTTCGACAGGGAGACTGAAGCTTTCTTT. It encodes CAISFDRETEAFF.

The CDR3 loop is CASSLSRWEAFF. DNA for the CDR3: TGTGCCAGCAGCTTATCTCGTTGGGAAGCTTTCTTT. The chain joins TRBV7-2 to TRBJ1-1, with no clear D. This CDR3 comprises 12 residues. CDR1 and CDR2 (germline): SGHTA, FQGNSA. Trimming removed 2 bases from V and 8 bases from J, with 9 bases in between. The variable domain in full, completed from reference TRBV7-2 and TRBJ1-1, reads GAGVSQSPSNKVTEKGKDVELRCDPISGHTALYWYRQSLGQGLEFLIYFQGNSAPDKSGLPSDRFSAERTGGSVSTLTIQRTQQEDSAVYLCASSLSRWEAFFGQGTRLTVV.

The count of this clonotype is one. At one end, the junction sequence differs from germline, possibly due to a read error. The chain joins TRBV10-3 to TRBJ2-7; 9 bases map to TRBD1. This CDR3 region has 13 residues. Germline V CDR1 and CDR2: ENHRY, SYGVKD. DNA of the CDR3: TGTGCCAGCAGTGGGGACAGGGACTACGAGCAGTACTTC. This gives the protein CASSGDRDYEQYF.

This chain uses TRBV4-3 with TRBJ2-1, with a weak D call TRBD1 (7 bases). The ends were cut back, 4 bases at V and 4 bases at J, with 20 bases in the middle. CDR3 length equals 17 residues. The germline V gene encodes CDR1 LGHNA and CDR2 YSLEER. The CDR3 reads CASSPEHQGGLYNEQFF. DNA for the CDR3: TGCGCCAGCAGCCCAGAACATCAGGGGGGCTTATACAATGAGCAGTTCTTC.

The chain couples TRBV20-1 to TRBJ2-3; 8 bases are shared with TRBD2. V lost 1 base, J lost 2 bases, and 5 bases stayed unmatched. CDR3 length: 15 residues. The germline gives CDR1 DFQATT, CDR2 SNEGSKA (reference sequence). The CDR3: CSARALAGTTDTQYF. The DNA of the CDR3 is TGCAGTGCTAGAGCCCTAGCGGGCACCACAGATACGCAGTATTTT.

The rearrangement joins TRBV12-5 to TRBJ2-3; tentatively, D is TRBD2 (6 bases). The ends were cut back, 6 bases at V and 5 bases at J, with 12 bases in the middle. CDR1 and CDR2 (germline): LGHNT, FRNRAP. The CDR3 covers 13 residues. CDR3 in amino acids: CASGQGGEDTQYF. In DNA, the CDR3 is TGTGCTAGTGGGCAGGGAGGTGAAGATACGCAGTATTTT.

The chain combines TRBV10-3 with TRBJ1-3; D gene unclear. This CDR3 is 14 amino acids long. Germline CDR1 reads ENHRY; CDR2 reads SYGVKD. Trimming took off 2 bases at V and 0 bases at J, with 5 bases between the two ends. This chain's CDR3 is CAISEPFSGNTIYF. In DNA, the CDR3 is TGTGCCATCAGTGAGCCATTCTCTGGAAACACCATATATTTT.

This clonotype has a count of ten or more. This rearrangement joins TRBV7-3 to TRBJ2-1; 8 bases are shared with TRBD1. The V gene end was trimmed by 4 bases and the J gene end by 8 bases; junction bases not matched to a gene: 4. Germline loops: CDR1 SGHTA, CDR2 FQGTGA. There are 13 residues in the CDR3. This CDR3 is CASSWTTGDEQFF. CDR3 nucleotide sequence: TGTGCCAGCAGCTGGACGACAGGGGATGAGCAGTTCTTC.

The chain links TRBV7-9 to TRBJ2-3, with TRBD2 as a possible D gene (6 bases). The V end was cut by 0 bases, the J end by 0 bases, with 13 bases between. The germline V gene has CDR1 SEHNR and CDR2 FQNEAQ (reference sequence). This CDR3 is 17 amino acids long. This CDR3 is CASSLAVGTASTDTQYF. CDR3 DNA sequence: TGTGCCAGCAGCTTAGCCGTTGGGACTGCTAGCACAGATACGCAGTATTTT.

The rearrangement joins TRBV24-1 to TRBJ2-7; D is ambiguous. Trimming pared 5 bases from V and 1 base from J, leaving 11 bases between. CDR3 length equals 14 residues. CDR1 is KGHDR, CDR2 SFDVKD, per germline. The CDR3: CATSGSYGSYEQYF. The CDR3 DNA reads as TGTGCCACCAGTGGGTCCTACGGATCCTACGAGCAGTACTTC.

The chain recombines TRBV29-1 with TRBJ1-1, with TRBD1 matching over 9 bases. The CDR3 length is 13 residues. CDR1 and CDR2 (germline): SQVTM, ANQGSEA. V was clipped by 5 bases and J by 9 bases; unmatched bases: 10. CDR3 coding DNA: TGCAGCGTTCTACGGGACAGGGCGGAGAAAGCTTTCTTT. Its protein product is CSVLRDRAEKAFF.

The chain carries TRBV29-1 and TRBJ1-2; D remains ambiguous. Germline CDR1 SQVTM, CDR2 ANQGSEA. The CDR3 is 14 residues long. Trimming removed 2 bases at V and 5 bases at J, with 15 bases between. The CDR3 DNA sequence: TGCAGCGTTGAATTGATGGGTCGGGGATATGGCTACACCTTC. This gives the protein CSVELMGRGYGYTF.

The genes are TRBV10-3 and TRBJ1-2; D may be TRBD1 (5 bases). The CDR3 spans 14 residues. Germline V CDR1 and CDR2: ENHRY, SYGVKD. Deletions cut 0 bases from V and 5 bases from J, with 10 bases between. CDR3 in amino acids: CAISESGDGYGYTF. The CDR3 DNA reads TGTGCCATCAGTGAGTCGGGGGACGGTTATGGCTACACCTTC.

This clonotype was counted many times. This chain uses TRBV15 with TRBJ1-2, with a weak D call TRBD1 (5 bases). The CDR3 runs to 16 residues. V lost 0 bases and J 0 bases, leaving 11 bases between the germline ends. Germline V gene lookup returns CDR1 LNHNV and CDR2 YYDKDF (reference sequence). The CDR3, as DNA: TGTGCCACCAGCAGAGATCGGCCAGGGTCTAACTATGGCTACACCTTC. Its translation is CATSRDRPGSNYGYTF.